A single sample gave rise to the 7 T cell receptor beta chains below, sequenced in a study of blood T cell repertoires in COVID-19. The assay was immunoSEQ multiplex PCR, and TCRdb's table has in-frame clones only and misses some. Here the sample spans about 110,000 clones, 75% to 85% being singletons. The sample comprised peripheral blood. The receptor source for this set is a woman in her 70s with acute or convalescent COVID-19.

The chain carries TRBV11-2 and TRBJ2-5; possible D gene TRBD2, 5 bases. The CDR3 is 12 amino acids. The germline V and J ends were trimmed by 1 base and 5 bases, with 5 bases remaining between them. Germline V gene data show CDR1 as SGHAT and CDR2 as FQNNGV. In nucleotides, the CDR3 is TGTGCCAGCAGCTTAGCGGGGGAGACCCAGTACTTC. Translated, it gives CASSLAGETQYF. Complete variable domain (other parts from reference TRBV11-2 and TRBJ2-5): EAGVAQSPRYKIIEKRQSVAFWCNPISGHATLYWYQQILGQGPKLLIQFQNNGVVDDSQLPKDRFSAERLKGVDSTLKIQPAKLEDSAVYLCASSLAGETQYFGPGTRLLVL.

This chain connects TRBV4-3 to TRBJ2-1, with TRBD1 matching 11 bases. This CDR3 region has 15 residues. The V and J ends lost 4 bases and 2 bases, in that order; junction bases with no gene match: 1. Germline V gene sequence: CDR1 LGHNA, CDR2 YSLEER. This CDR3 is CASSPGQGAYNEQFF. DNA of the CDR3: TGCGCCAGCAGCCCGGGACAGGGGGCCTACAATGAGCAGTTCTTC.

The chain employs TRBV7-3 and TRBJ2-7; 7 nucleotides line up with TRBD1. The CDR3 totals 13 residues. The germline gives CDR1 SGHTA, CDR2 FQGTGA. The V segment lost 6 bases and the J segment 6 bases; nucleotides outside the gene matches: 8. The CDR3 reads CASSFDREGEQYF. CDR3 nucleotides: TGTGCCAGCAGTTTCGACAGGGAAGGCGAGCAGTACTTC. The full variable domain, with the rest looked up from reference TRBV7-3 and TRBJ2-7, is GAGVSQTPSNKVTEKGKYVELRCDPISGHTALYWYRQSLGQGPEFLIYFQGTGAADDSGLPNDRFFAVRPEGSVSTLKIQRTERGDSAVYLCASSFDREGEQYFGPGTRLTVT.

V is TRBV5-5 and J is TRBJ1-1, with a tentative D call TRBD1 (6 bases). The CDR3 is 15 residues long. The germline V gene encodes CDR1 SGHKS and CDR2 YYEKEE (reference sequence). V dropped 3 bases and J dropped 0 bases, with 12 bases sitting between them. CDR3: CASSSPTGLNTEAFF. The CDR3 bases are TGTGCCAGCAGCTCACCTACAGGGTTGAACACTGAAGCTTTCTTT.

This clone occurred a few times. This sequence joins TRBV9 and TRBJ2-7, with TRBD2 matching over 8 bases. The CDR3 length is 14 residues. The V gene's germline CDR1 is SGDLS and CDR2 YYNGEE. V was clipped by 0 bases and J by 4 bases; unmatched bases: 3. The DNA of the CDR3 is TGTGCCAGCAGCGTAGCTACGGGGGGGTACGAGCAGTACTTC. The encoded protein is CASSVATGGYEQYF.

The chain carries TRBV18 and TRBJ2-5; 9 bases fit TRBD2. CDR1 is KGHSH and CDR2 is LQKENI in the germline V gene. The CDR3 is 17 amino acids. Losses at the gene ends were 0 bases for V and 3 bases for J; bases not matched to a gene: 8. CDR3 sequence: CASSPPSSGGFKETQYF. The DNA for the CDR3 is TGTGCCAGCTCACCACCCTCCAGCGGGGGGTTCAAAGAGACCCAGTACTTC.

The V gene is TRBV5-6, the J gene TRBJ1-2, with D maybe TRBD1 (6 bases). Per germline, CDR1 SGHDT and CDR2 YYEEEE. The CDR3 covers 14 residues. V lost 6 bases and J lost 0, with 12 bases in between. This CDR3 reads CASTAGQTNYGYTF. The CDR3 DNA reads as TGTGCCAGCACTGCCGGACAGACTAACTATGGCTACACCTTC.